Sequencing of this T cell receptor (beta chain) was carried out in a study of blood T cell repertoires in COVID-19. Study details: Italy, Spain and the United States were the sources of the convalescent and acute COVID-19 samples. Nucleic acid was either cDNA or gDNA, and it came from T cells, B-cell-depleted T cells, or PBMCs.

As processed by the authors: Cell counts per sample came from amplifying reference gene primers. Data came from immunoSEQ multiplex PCR; TCRdb stores just in-frame clones and leaves some out. That table supplies the V and J calls and clone size; D and trimming were determined from the DNA. The repertoire consists of 150,000 to 200,000 clones, with around 77% occurring once and the leading ten covering roughly a sixth. CDR3 length: 16 amino acids. With 4 bases removed from V and 2 bases from J, the gap between germline ends came to 15 bases. CDR1 MDHEN and CDR2 SYDVKM come from the germline V gene. This clone was recorded only once.

The V and J genes are TRBV28 and TRBJ1-5; D is possibly TRBD1 (5 bases). The source is a man in his fifties or sixties with active or convalescent COVID-19. The specimen was peripheral blood. DNA of the CDR3: TGTGCCAGCAGTTCCCTTCTTTGGGGGGGCAATCAGCCCCAGCATTTT. As protein: CASSSLLWGGNQPQHF. Drawing the rest from reference TRBV28 and TRBJ1-5, the complete variable domain is DVKVTQSSRYLVKRTGEKVFLECVQDMDHENMFWYRQDPGLGLRLIYFSYDVKMKEKGDIPEGYSVSREKKERFSLILESASTNQTSMYLCASSSLLWGGNQPQHFGDGTRLSIL.